This entry lists 18 T cell receptor beta chains sequenced from one sample in a study of breast tumors, draining lymph nodes, adjacent tissues. TCRdb re-derived calls from the multiplex PCR reads in MiXCR, one entry per CDR3 protein. The repertoire has about 140,000 distinct CDR3 sequences, 32% of them found once; the top ten carry about 2.3%. The lymph nodes were axillary draining lymph nodes from breast cancer patients. Sequencing was done on a sample of axillary lymph node tissue. These receptors were collected from a female donor with breast cancer. Some clones in this sample may be carry-over from other donors' samples.

This clonotype was picked up many times. The rearrangement links TRBV18 to TRBJ2-7; D is possibly TRBD2 (6 bases). Germline CDR1 is KGHSH and CDR2 is LQKENI. This CDR3 has 11 residues. Trimming removed 8 bases from V and 4 bases from J, with 9 bases in between. The CDR3 loop reads CASAGQYEQYF. CDR3 DNA sequence: TGTGCCAGCGCGGGGCAGTACGAGCAGTACTTC. Looking up the rest from reference TRBV18 and TRBJ2-7 gives the full variable domain: NAGVMQNPRHLVRRRGQEARLRCSPMKGHSHVYWYRQLPEEGLKFMVYLQKENIIDESGMPKERFSAEFPKEGPSILRIQQVVRGDSAAYFCASAGQYEQYFGPGTRLTVT.

This clonotype was seen many times. The rearrangement links TRBV20-1 to TRBJ1-5; no clear D. Germline V CDR1 and CDR2: DFQATT, SNEGSKA (reference sequence). The CDR3 runs 21 residues. Trimming cost V 1 base and J 0 bases, with 28 bases left between them. The CDR3: CSARGGRDRTAVLYSNQPQHF. The CDR3 DNA is TGCAGTGCTAGAGGGGGTAGGGATAGGACGGCCGTACTCTATAGCAATCAGCCCCAGCATTTT.

The chain links TRBV11-2 to TRBJ2-2, with D tentatively TRBD2 (5 bases). The CDR3 has 15 residues. Trimming pared 5 bases from V and 2 bases from J, leaving 12 bases between. Germline CDR1 reads SGHAT; CDR2 reads FQNNGV. CDR3 residues: CASSRTGRNTGELFF. The CDR3 DNA reads TGTGCCAGCAGCAGGACTGGGAGAAACACCGGGGAGCTGTTTTTT.

This clonotype was observed many times. The rearrangement links TRBV7-3 to TRBJ2-1, with D perhaps TRBD1 (6 bases). Germline V lookup: CDR1 SGHTA, CDR2 FQGTGA. The CDR3 runs 16 residues. Trimming left V 4 bases short and J 5 bases short, with 18 bases between. CDR3 sequence reads: CASSSGDRRDNNEQFF. The DNA for the CDR3 is TGTGCCAGCAGCTCCGGAGATCGCCGGGACAACAATGAGCAGTTCTTC. Combining the CDR3 with reference TRBV7-3 and TRBJ2-1 gives the whole variable domain GAGVSQTPSNKVTEKGKYVELRCDPISGHTALYWYRQSLGQGPEFLIYFQGTGAADDSGLPNDRFFAVRPEGSVSTLKIQRTERGDSAVYLCASSSGDRRDNNEQFFGPGTRLTVL.

This clonotype has only a few counts. The CDR3 DNA sequence: TGCGCCAGCAGTGAGAGCCGTTGGACCTACAATGAGCAGTTCTTC. Amino acids: CASSESRWTYNEQFF. The rearrangement links TRBV10-1 to TRBJ2-1; no clear D gene. Germline values: CDR1 WNHNN, CDR2 SYGVQD (reference sequence). V lost 2 bases and J lost 2, with 10 bases in between. This CDR3 has 15 amino acids.

There are many counts of this clonotype. The J gene is TRBJ2-3, the V gene TRBV5-1; 10 nucleotides align to TRBD2. This CDR3 has 16 amino acids. Germline assignment: CDR1 SGHRS and CDR2 YFSETQ. With V trimmed by 2 bases and J by 6 bases, 9 bases remained unmatched. In DNA, the CDR3 is TGCGCCAGCAGCTTAATAGCGGGAGGACCTACGGATACGCAGTATTTT. Encoded protein: CASSLIAGGPTDTQYF.

The V and J genes are TRBV5-4 and TRBJ2-1; 9 bases are shared with TRBD1. J was trimmed by 15 bases and V by 4 bases; bases with no gene match: 8. This CDR3 is 12 amino acids long. Per germline, CDR1 SGHNT and CDR2 YYREEE (reference sequence). CDR3 loop: CASSTDRDRAFF. For the CDR3, the DNA is TGTGCCAGCAGCACAGACCGGGACAGGGCGTTCTTC.

Points on this clonotype: One junction end disagrees with the germline gene, perhaps due to a read error. J is TRBJ2-4 and V is TRBV7-2; D call uncertain. Germline V gene data show CDR1 as SGHTA and CDR2 as FQGNSA. The CDR3 contains 16 residues. This CDR3 is CASSPSTREAKNIQHF. The CDR3 DNA reads as TGTGCCAGCAGCCCTTCGACCAGAGAGGCCAAAAACATTCAGCACTTC.

A word on this clonotype: An end of the junction does not agree with germline; a read error may underlie this. The chain recombines TRBV20-1 with TRBJ2-1; unclear D gene. Per germline, CDR1 DFQATT and CDR2 SNEGSKA (reference sequence). The CDR3 extends over 14 amino acids. CDR3 nucleotide sequence: TGCGGTGCTAGAGGTTACTACGTCAGCAACGAGCAGTTCTTC. Residues: CGARGYYVSNEQFF.

In its sample, this clonotype was seen many times. This chain connects TRBV4-3 to TRBJ1-2; TRBD1 matches at 8 bases. V dropped 0 bases and J dropped 7; count of bases not matched to a gene: 13. Germline V gene data show CDR1 as LGHNA and CDR2 as YSLEER. This CDR3 comprises 17 residues. The CDR3 nucleotides read TGCGCCAGCAGCCAAGATGCCTCGAGGCAGGGGGCTCCTGGCTACACCTTC. Translation: CASSQDASRQGAPGYTF.

The chain uses TRBV7-9 and TRBJ2-7; 7 bases are shared with TRBD1. CDR3 length: 12 amino acids. Germline V gene lookup returns CDR1 SEHNR and CDR2 FQNEAQ (reference sequence). The CDR3: CAGSLGGYGQYV. DNA of the CDR3: TGTGCCGGCAGCTTAGGGGGCTACGGGCAGTACGTC.

The table lists this clonotype with many counts. V is TRBV6-5 and J is TRBJ2-1; 7 bases align to TRBD1. Per the germline V gene, CDR1 is MNHEY and CDR2 is SVGAGI. The CDR3 length is 14 residues. The V gene end was trimmed by 2 bases and the J gene end by 8 bases; junction bases not matched to a gene: 6. The CDR3 loop is CASSYQTGVDEQFF. The CDR3 nucleotides are TGTGCCAGCAGTTACCAAACAGGGGTGGATGAGCAGTTCTTC.

The rearrangement links TRBV19 to TRBJ1-2, with 8 bases fitting TRBD1. The J segment lost 5 bases and the V segment lost 9 bases, leaving 2 bases of the junction unmatched. CDR1 and CDR2 (germline): LNHDA, SQIVND (reference sequence). CDR3 size: 11 residues. The CDR3 loop reads CASGQGYGYTF. The CDR3 DNA reads TGTGCCAGCGGACAGGGATATGGCTACACCTTC.

There are many counts of this clonotype. The chain recombines TRBV11-2 with TRBJ2-5; 9 nucleotides line up with TRBD1. CDR1 and CDR2 (germline): SGHAT, FQNNGV. V gave up 2 bases and J gave up 5 bases; unmatched junction bases: 3. This CDR3 spans 14 amino acids. CDR3 protein: CASSLNRGRETQYF. In DNA form, the CDR3 reads TGTGCCAGCAGCTTAAACAGGGGGCGCGAGACCCAGTACTTC.

This clonotype has ten or more counts. The chain combines TRBV18 with TRBJ1-4, with 7 positions matching TRBD1. The CDR3 runs to 15 residues. Germline assignment: CDR1 KGHSH and CDR2 LQKENI. V lost 5 bases and J lost 1; bases outside the gene matches: 4. The CDR3 DNA reads TGTGCCAGCTCAGAAGACAGGGTAACTAATGAAAAACTGTTTTTT. Its translation is CASSEDRVTNEKLFF.

The table lists this clonotype with many counts. The chain is built from TRBV6-5 and TRBJ1-2; no firm D call. V gave up 4 bases and J gave up 6 bases, with 9 bases separating them. Per the germline V gene, CDR1 is MNHEY and CDR2 is SVGAGI. CDR3 length: 12 residues. The CDR3 protein is CASSSVGDGYTF. The CDR3 DNA sequence: TGTGCCAGCAGTTCCGTAGGCGATGGCTACACCTTC.

This clonotype was observed many times. The rearrangement joins TRBV19 to TRBJ1-2, with a weak D call TRBD1 (5 bases). This CDR3 contains 17 residues. V was cut by 5 bases and J by 3 bases, with 22 bases left in between. Germline CDR1 is LNHDA and CDR2 is SQIVND (reference sequence). This CDR3 reads CASSSSGLTGTDYGYTF. The CDR3 nucleotides are TGTGCCAGTAGTTCGAGCGGACTTACCGGGACGGACTATGGCTACACCTTC. The full variable domain, completed using reference TRBV19 and TRBJ1-2, is DGGITQSPKYLFRKEGQNVTLSCEQNLNHDAMYWYRQDPGQGLRLIYYSQIVNDFQKGDIAEGYSVSREKKESFPLTVTSAQKNPTAFYLCASSSSGLTGTDYGYTFGSGTRLTVV.

This clonotype has a count of ten or more. The CDR3 DNA follows: TGTGCCAGCAGCTCCTTGCTGGGAAATTCACCCCTCCACTTT. It is translated as CASSSLLGNSPLHF. V gene TRBV7-2 combines with J gene TRBJ1-6; no firm D call. V lost 4 bases and J lost 7, with 11 bases in between. CDR1 and CDR2 (germline): SGHTA, FQGNSA. CDR3 length equals 14 residues. The full variable domain, its missing parts supplied by reference TRBV7-2 and TRBJ1-6, is GAGVSQSPSNKVTEKGKDVELRCDPISGHTALYWYRQSLGQGLEFLIYFQGNSAPDKSGLPSDRFSAERTGGSVSTLTIQRTQQEDSAVYLCASSSLLGNSPLHFGNGTRLTVT.